The 20 T cell receptor beta chains in this list originate from one sample, sequenced in a study of regulatory T cells in long-lasting Graves disease. The time point is: persistent/refractory GD, antithyroid drugs over 5 years with positive TRAb. From PBMCs, RNA was extracted and then used to make the TCR library. With iRepertoire HTBI primers and Arm-PCR of CDR3 regions, TCR beta libraries were built. Each CDR3 protein gets one entry after TCRdb re-called the multiplex PCR reads with MiXCR. The sample contains 310,000 or so distinct CDR3 sequences, under 25% of which appear only once. The sequenced sample was peripheral blood mononuclear cells (PBMCs), obtained when the disease was refractory, from a patient treated with antithyroid drugs. These TCRs come from a female donor with Graves disease.

Notes on this clonotype: The CDR3 end shows no conserved phenylalanine or tryptophan, and so a read error is likely. The chain has TRBV12-3 or TRBV12-4 and TRBJ1-1; weak D call: TRBD1 (5 bases). The V and J ends lost 3 bases and 2 bases respectively, with 7 bases between them. CDR3 size: 13 residues. The CDR3 DNA sequence: TGTGCCAGCAGTTTGGGACGTAACACTGAAGCTTTCCTT. Translated, it gives CASSLGRNTEAFL.

This clonotype was counted at least ten times. The V and J genes are TRBV3-1 and TRBJ2-7; tentatively, D is TRBD2 (6 bases). This CDR3 is 14 amino acids long. The germline V gene has CDR1 LGHDT and CDR2 YNNKEL (reference sequence). V was shortened by 1 base and J by 5 bases, with 12 bases between the two germline ends. CDR3: CASSQGGDRDEQYF. The CDR3 bases are TGTGCCAGCAGCCAAGGGGGGGATAGGGACGAGCAGTACTTC.

The chain combines TRBV4-1 with TRBJ1-4; D not certain. This CDR3 has 16 amino acids. Deletions cut 3 bases from V and 7 bases from J, with 18 bases between. Germline CDR1 and CDR2: MGHRA and YSYEKL. The CDR3 nucleotides read TGCGCCAGCAGCCAGCAGCTGGGCCTCCTGGGTGAAAAACTGTTTTTT. It specifies CASSQQLGLLGEKLFF.

V and J are TRBV27 and TRBJ1-2, with D maybe TRBD1 (6 bases). This CDR3 is 16 amino acids long. Germline V gene sequence: CDR1 MNHEY, CDR2 SMNVEV (reference sequence). The ends were cut back, 3 bases at V and 5 bases at J, with 19 bases in the middle. For the CDR3, the DNA is TGTGCCAGCAGTTTCAGGGGCCGGGCAGGGAATTATGGCTACACCTTC. Protein product: CASSFRGRAGNYGYTF.

This clonotype was counted many times. This rearrangement joins TRBV12-3 or TRBV12-4 to TRBJ2-7; TRBD2 agrees at 10 bases. V gave up 2 bases and J gave up 6 bases; unmatched junction bases: 1. The length of the CDR3 is 13 residues. CDR3 protein: CASSLTSGTEQYF. For the CDR3, the DNA is TGTGCCAGCAGTTTAACTAGCGGGACCGAGCAGTACTTC.

This clonotype was counted between two and nine times. This chain joins TRBV6-5 and TRBJ2-7; D might be TRBD2 (5 bases). The germline V and J ends were trimmed by 2 bases and 0 bases, with 8 bases remaining between them. The CDR3 spans 14 residues. The germline V gene has CDR1 MNHEY and CDR2 SVGAGI. The CDR3 region is CASSYGESSYEQYF. CDR3 DNA sequence: TGTGCCAGCAGTTACGGGGAGAGCTCCTACGAGCAGTACTTC.

Ten or more counts support this clonotype. The chain is built from TRBV28 and TRBJ1-3; TRBD1 agrees at 10 bases. J gave up 3 bases and V 6 bases, and 11 bases lay outside the gene matches. CDR1 is MDHEN, CDR2 SYDVKM, per germline. The CDR3 is made up of 17 amino acids. This chain's CDR3 is CASSPRQGARFGNTIYF. CDR3 bases: TGTGCCAGCAGCCCGAGACAGGGGGCGCGATTTGGAAACACCATATATTTT.

The chain combines TRBV4-3 with TRBJ1-5; D is undetermined. Germline CDR1 and CDR2: LGHNA and YSLEER. The CDR3 has 15 amino acids. With 2 bases removed from V and 3 bases from J, the gap between germline ends came to 11 bases. CDR3 sequence: CASSQSVGINQPQHF. DNA for the CDR3: TGCGCCAGCAGCCAAAGCGTAGGGATCAATCAGCCCCAGCATTTT.

This clonotype was detected many times. CDR3: CASSSGLETQYF. CDR3 nucleotides: TGTGCCAGCAGTTCAGGATTGGAGACCCAGTACTTC. The chain links TRBV28 to TRBJ2-5; D call uncertain. The V end lost 4 bases, the J end lost 5 bases, and 8 bases lay between the germline ends. The CDR3 contains 12 residues. The V gene's germline CDR1 is MDHEN and CDR2 SYDVKM.

The chain has TRBV28 and TRBJ2-2; D gene unclear. CDR1 and CDR2 (germline): MDHEN, SYDVKM. V was clipped by 0 bases and J by 0 bases, with 5 bases between them. CDR3 length: 15 residues. Written as DNA, the CDR3 is TGTGCCAGCAGTTTATGGCGACCGAACACCGGGGAGCTGTTTTTT. Translated: CASSLWRPNTGELFF.

Ten or more counts support this clonotype. The J gene is TRBJ1-2, the V gene TRBV12-3 or TRBV12-4; D is undetermined. The ends were cut back, 1 base at V and 6 bases at J, with 12 bases in the middle. The CDR3 runs 14 residues. CDR3 region: CASSLVQRTHGYTF. The CDR3 coding sequence is TGTGCCAGCAGTTTAGTGCAGAGAACCCATGGCTACACCTTC.

Written as DNA, the CDR3 is TGTGCCAGCAGTATACTGTGGACAGCTTACAATGAGCAGTTCTTC. It specifies CASSILWTAYNEQFF. The chain joins TRBV6-1 to TRBJ2-1; D is perhaps TRBD1 (6 bases). Germline CDR1 reads MNHNS; CDR2 reads SASEGT. CDR3 size: 15 residues. Trimming left V 5 bases short and J 4 bases short, with 15 bases between.

The chain links TRBV28 to TRBJ2-7; 7 positions agree with TRBD1. V dropped 6 bases and J dropped 3; count of bases not matched to a gene: 8. The CDR3 totals 14 residues. Germline values: CDR1 MDHEN, CDR2 SYDVKM. The CDR3 nucleotides are TGTGCCAGCAGGCCCGGGACAGCCATCTACGAGCAGTACTTC. This encodes CASRPGTAIYEQYF.

This CDR3 reads CSVLQAPSSGGNSYNEQFF. The CDR3 bases are TGCAGCGTTTTGCAGGCTCCTTCTAGCGGGGGTAACTCCTACAATGAGCAGTTCTTC. The chain joins TRBV29-1 to TRBJ2-1, with 10 bases identical to TRBD2. The CDR3 loop spans 19 amino acids. The V and J ends lost 5 bases and 0 bases, in that order; junction bases with no gene match: 16. CDR1 is SQVTM, CDR2 ANQGSEA, per germline.

This clonotype has a count of ten or more. The chain uses TRBV18 and TRBJ2-5; weak D call: TRBD2 (6 bases). V dropped 3 bases and J dropped 4 bases, with 15 bases sitting between them. CDR1 and CDR2 from the germline V gene are KGHSH and LQKENI. The CDR3 length is 15 residues. CDR3 DNA: TGTGCCAGCTCACCGACTAGAGAAAAAGTAGAGACCCAGTACTTC. It translates to CASSPTREKVETQYF.

This clonotype was counted at least ten times. V is TRBV3-1 and J is TRBJ2-5, with D perhaps matching TRBD2 (6 bases). In germline, CDR1 is LGHDT, CDR2 YNNKEL (reference sequence). This CDR3 spans 14 amino acids. Trimming stripped 1 base from V and 6 bases from J, with 12 bases between. In nucleotides, the CDR3 is TGTGCCAGCAGCCAAGGGAGGGGAAGCAAGACCCAGTACTTC. Amino acid sequence: CASSQGRGSKTQYF.

A remark on this clonotype: A much larger clone lies a single base off, so this may be a read error. V usage is TRBV12-3 or TRBV12-4 and J usage is TRBJ2-7; unclear D gene. V gave up 10 bases and J gave up 4 bases, with 17 bases separating them. This CDR3 has 13 amino acids. CDR3 amino acids: CANSLEWQYEQYF. In DNA, the CDR3 is TGTGCCAACAGCTTAGAATGGCAGTACGAGCAGTACTTC.

This clonotype was found a few times. This sequence joins TRBV5-5 and TRBJ1-5; TRBD1 matches 9 bases. The CDR3 is made up of 15 amino acids. J lost 8 bases, V lost 0 bases, and 6 bases had no gene match. Germline V gene lookup returns CDR1 SGHKS and CDR2 YYEKEE (reference sequence). CDR3 bases: TGTGCCAGCAGCTTGGCGGACAGGGGTGGGGAGCCCCAGCATTTT. This codes for CASSLADRGGEPQHF.

CDR3 amino acids: CASSGQEYTDTQYF. The DNA of the CDR3 is TGTGCCAGCAGTGGACAGGAATACACAGATACGCAGTATTTT. The rearrangement joins TRBV25-1 to TRBJ2-3, with TRBD1 as a possible D gene (6 bases). The V end lost 4 bases, the J end lost 2 bases, and 10 bases lay between the germline ends. Germline loops: CDR1 MGHDK, CDR2 SYGVNS. The CDR3 sequence is 14 residues long. The whole variable domain, filled in from reference TRBV25-1 and TRBJ2-3, reads EADIYQTPRYLVIGTGKKITLECSQTMGHDKMYWYQQDPGMELHLIHYSYGVNSTEKGDLSSESTVSRIRTEHFPLTLESARPSHTSQYLCASSGQEYTDTQYFGPGTRLTVL.

The chain is built from TRBV28 and TRBJ2-3; 7 nucleotides agree with TRBD2. V dropped 6 bases and J dropped 2; count of bases not matched to a gene: 5. This CDR3 has 14 residues. Germline CDR1 MDHEN, CDR2 SYDVKM. DNA of the CDR3: TGTGCCAGCAGCTCAGCGGGATCCACAGATACGCAGTATTTT. Its protein product is CASSSAGSTDTQYF.